The clone carrying this T cell receptor (beta chain) was counted between two and nine times. Its antigen is undetermined. The study reverse transcribed the entire isolated RNA, so it sequenced expressed TCRB transcripts. The data were produced by immunoSEQ multiplex PCR, yet TCRdb's version contains in-frame clones alone and is incomplete. This table has roughly 290,000 clones, under 8.5% appearing once. Germline V gene data show CDR1 as SGHAT and CDR2 as FQNNGV. J was trimmed by 4 bases and V by 3 bases; bases with no gene match: 8. The CDR3 consists of 15 residues. The data are from a study of beta chain features in type 1 diabetes. Notes on the study in general: In these data, an HLA type influence on TCRB rearrangement remained unresolved.

The clonotype originates from a young woman in good health. The specimen was central memory CD4+ T cells from blood. The chain has TRBV11-2 and TRBJ2-7, with TRBD1 identical over 8 bases. The CDR3 nucleotides read TGTGCCAGCAGCTTGGCGGGACAGGTTGGGTACGAGCAGTACTTC. This sequence encodes CASSLAGQVGYEQYF.